Following are 20 T cell receptor beta chains from one sample sequenced in a study of T cell repertoires in cytomegalovirus infection. These receptors have no known antigen. TCRdb re-derived calls from the reads in MiXCR, one entry per CDR3 protein. This table holds around 750,000 distinct CDR3 sequences, approximately 30% found once. The source material was cultured CD8+ T cells from PBMCs, sampled from culture after CMV antigen stimulation. These receptors came from a human donor in good health (CMV status not recorded). Some clones in this sample may be carry-over from other donors' samples.

This clonotype was observed many times. The rearrangement uses TRBV7-3 and TRBJ1-2, with 7 bases matching TRBD1. Germline loops: CDR1 SGHTA, CDR2 FQGTGA. The CDR3 totals 15 residues. Trimming removed 5 bases from V and 6 bases from J; junction bases left unmatched: 12. The CDR3 loop reads CASSLTDRAVDGYTF. CDR3 DNA sequence: TGTGCCAGCAGCCTTACCGACAGGGCGGTGGATGGCTACACCTTC.

The J gene is TRBJ2-1, the V gene TRBV5-4; D remains unclear. Germline CDR1 SGHNT, CDR2 YYREEE (reference sequence). The CDR3 runs to 11 residues. Trimming left V 7 bases short and J 5 bases short, with 7 bases between. CDR3 DNA sequence: TGTGCCAGCCTCGGCCACAATGAGCAGTTCTTC. Translating it yields CASLGHNEQFF.

Points on this clonotype: This may arise from a read error, as a much more abundant clone is one base away. The J gene is TRBJ2-3, the V gene TRBV7-2; 7 bases are a match to TRBD2. The CDR3 consists of 16 residues. The junction had 9 bases not matched to a gene; V was cut back by 6 bases and J by 0 bases. Germline V gene sequence: CDR1 SGHTA, CDR2 FQGNSA. CDR3 protein: CASSSGRASSTDTQYF. CDR3 DNA: TGTGCCAGCAGTTCAGGGAGGGCTTCTAGCACAGATACGCAGTATTTT.

This clonotype was seen a few times. The chain recombines TRBV4-1 with TRBJ2-5; D might be TRBD2 (5 bases). The CDR3 is 15 amino acids. The V end was cut by 0 bases, the J end by 3 bases, with 11 bases between. CDR1 MGHRA and CDR2 YSYEKL come from the germline V gene. In DNA form, the CDR3 reads TGCGCCAGCAGCCAAGACGAAAGCGGCAAAGAGACCCAGTACTTC. Encoded protein: CASSQDESGKETQYF.

This rearrangement joins TRBV18 to TRBJ2-3; 7 bases fit TRBD1. The CDR3 loop spans 16 amino acids. V shed 0 bases, J shed 1 base, and the junction held 4 bases outside the gene matches. Germline lookup yields CDR1 KGHSH and CDR2 LQKENI. CDR3 DNA sequence: TGTGCCAGCTCACCACCTGACAGGGTTGGCACAGATACGCAGTATTTT. The encoded protein is CASSPPDRVGTDTQYF.

The chain employs TRBV10-3 and TRBJ2-5, with TRBD1 as a possible D gene (6 bases). Trimming left V 2 bases short and J 4 bases short, with 14 bases between. This CDR3 has 15 residues. Germline V gives CDR1 ENHRY, CDR2 SYGVKD. The CDR3 is CAISEPGTTGETQYF. The CDR3 bases are TGTGCCATCAGTGAGCCGGGGACGACAGGAGAGACCCAGTACTTC.

Many counts were recorded for this clonotype. The chain is built from TRBV7-9 and TRBJ1-1; TRBD1 is a possible D gene (5 bases). The CDR3 length is 14 residues. V dropped 1 base and J dropped 1 base, with 7 bases sitting between them. Looked up from germline, CDR1 is SEHNR and CDR2 is FQNEAQ (reference sequence). CDR3 amino acids: CASSLVDRNTEAFF. CDR3 DNA sequence: TGTGCCAGCAGCTTAGTTGACAGGAACACTGAAGCTTTCTTT.

The chain recombines TRBV12-3 or TRBV12-4 with TRBJ1-4; D ambiguous. V lost 0 bases, J lost 8 bases, and 7 bases lay in between. This CDR3 contains 13 residues. The CDR3 is CASSLARHEKLFF. CDR3 nucleotide sequence: TGTGCCAGCAGTTTAGCTAGGCACGAAAAACTGTTTTTT.

This clonotype came up many times. This chain uses TRBV7-9 with TRBJ2-1; D may be TRBD2 (6 bases). The V end was cut by 6 bases, the J end by 0 bases, with 12 bases between. The CDR3 length is 15 residues. CDR1 is SEHNR and CDR2 is FQNEAQ in the germline V gene (reference sequence). CDR3 region: CASRPGGSSYNEQFF. For the CDR3, the DNA is TGTGCCAGCAGACCCGGGGGAAGCTCCTACAATGAGCAGTTCTTC. Full variable domain (remainder filled in from reference TRBV7-9 and TRBJ2-1): DTGVSQNPRHKITKRGQNVTFRCDPISEHNRLYWYRQTLGQGPEFLTYFQNEAQLEKSRLLSDRFSAERPKGSFSTLEIQRTEQGDSAMYLCASRPGGSSYNEQFFGPGTRLTVL.

This clonotype showed up just a few times. The CDR3 loop reads CASSYGTESMNTEAFF. CDR3 bases: TGTGCCAGCAGTTACGGGACCGAATCCATGAACACTGAAGCTTTCTTT. This rearrangement joins TRBV6-5 to TRBJ1-1, with a possible D match to TRBD1 (5 bases). Looked up from germline, CDR1 is MNHEY and CDR2 is SVGAGI. V was pared by 2 bases and J by 0 bases, with 13 bases between. The CDR3 has 16 amino acids.

The chain uses TRBV5-5 and TRBJ1-6; 7 bases match TRBD1. The V segment lost 3 bases and the J segment 8 bases; nucleotides outside the gene matches: 5. CDR1 and CDR2 from the germline V gene are SGHKS and YYEKEE (reference sequence). The CDR3 contains 14 residues. The CDR3 loop reads CASSSRGFHSPLHF. The CDR3 DNA reads as TGTGCCAGCAGCTCCAGGGGGTTTCATTCACCCCTCCACTTT.

This chain joins TRBV7-8 and TRBJ2-2; 16 bases line up with TRBD2. Germline-derived CDR1 and CDR2 are SGHVS and FQNEAQ. This CDR3 is 16 amino acids long. V shed 5 bases, J shed 13 bases, and the junction held 10 bases outside the gene matches. The CDR3 sequence: CASSPPGLAGGIALFF. The DNA for the CDR3 is TGTGCCAGCAGCCCTCCGGGACTAGCGGGGGGGATTGCGCTGTTTTTT. Full variable domain (rest looked up from reference TRBV7-8 and TRBJ2-2): GAGVSQSPRYKVAKRGQDVALRCDPISGHVSLFWYQQALGQGPEFLTYFQNEAQLDKSGLPSDRFFAERPEGSVSTLKIQRTQQEDSAVYLCASSPPGLAGGIALFFGEGSRLTVL.

Comments on this clonotype: At one of its ends the junction is not consistent with the germline gene, which may arise from a read error. The J gene is TRBJ2-3, the V gene TRBV12-3 or TRBV12-4, with 9 bases aligning to TRBD2. The CDR3 has 14 residues. The CDR3 loop reads CVSRIAGVPETQYF. CDR3 nucleotide sequence: TGTGTCAGCAGGATAGCGGGGGTACCCGAAACGCAGTATTTT.

This clonotype occurred a few times. The chain couples TRBV7-9 to TRBJ1-1; 7 nucleotides match TRBD1. The germline gives CDR1 SEHNR, CDR2 FQNEAQ (reference sequence). The CDR3 totals 14 residues. V shed 5 bases and J 9 bases; nucleotides not matched to a gene: 12. Written as DNA, the CDR3 is TGTGCCAGCAGCCCTTCGGGGGACAGATTACAAGCTTTCTTT. Protein product: CASSPSGDRLQAFF.

The J gene is TRBJ1-6, the V gene TRBV20-1; 7 bases are a match to TRBD1. With 6 bases clipped from V and 3 bases from J, the junction kept 8 bases outside the gene matches. CDR1 is DFQATT and CDR2 is SNEGSKA in the germline V gene (reference sequence). The CDR3 totals 15 residues. The CDR3 here is CSATPGTDYNSPLHF. The CDR3, as DNA: TGCAGTGCAACCCCAGGGACAGACTATAATTCACCCCTCCACTTT.

This clonotype was counted between two and nine times. This chain joins TRBV12-3 or TRBV12-4 and TRBJ1-6; D unresolved. CDR3 length: 15 residues. The V and J ends lost 4 bases and 7 bases respectively, with 14 bases between them. CDR3 amino acids: CASSWVGGPNSPLHF. The CDR3 region has the DNA TGTGCCAGCAGTTGGGTGGGCGGCCCAAATTCACCCCTCCACTTT.

The sample holds many counts of this clonotype. V usage is TRBV4-3 and J usage is TRBJ1-5; D is ambiguous. Trimming left V 2 bases short and J 6 bases short, with 11 bases between. This CDR3 has 14 residues. From germline, CDR1 is LGHNA and CDR2 YSLEER. CDR3 in amino acids: CASSQRRWGQPQHF. Written as DNA, the CDR3 is TGCGCCAGCAGCCAAAGACGGTGGGGTCAGCCCCAGCATTTT.

This clonotype was counted a few times. Here the CDR3 DNA reads TGTGCCATCACTTGGGCGGGGGGCCCTTACAATGAGCAGTTCTTC. This translates into CAITWAGGPYNEQFF. The chain uses TRBV10-3 and TRBJ2-1; 8 positions agree with TRBD2. Trimming removed 7 bases from V and 4 bases from J; junction bases left unmatched: 9. The CDR3 runs to 15 residues. The V gene's germline CDR1 is ENHRY and CDR2 SYGVKD.

The chain recombines TRBV5-5 with TRBJ1-1, with D possibly TRBD1 on 6 matching bases. V was shortened by 2 bases and J by 4 bases, with 12 bases between the two germline ends. Germline V gene data show CDR1 as SGHKS and CDR2 as YYEKEE (reference sequence). The length of the CDR3 is 14 residues. The CDR3, as DNA: TGTGCCAGCAGCTTTAATGTAGGGGGCACTGAAGCTTTCTTT. Translated, it gives CASSFNVGGTEAFF. Filled out from reference TRBV5-5 and TRBJ1-1, the complete variable domain reads DAGVTQSPTHLIKTRGQQVTLRCSPISGHKSVSWYQQVLGQGPQFIFQYYEKEERGRGNFPDRFSARQFPNYSSELNVNALLLGDSALYLCASSFNVGGTEAFFGQGTRLTVV.

This chain joins TRBV4-3 and TRBJ2-3, with 14 bases that match TRBD2. V lost 1 base and J lost 6; bases outside the gene matches: 3. The CDR3 is made up of 16 amino acids. Germline V CDR1 and CDR2: LGHNA, YSLEER. The CDR3, as DNA: TGCGCCAGCAGCCAAGGGGGACTAGCGGGGGTTGATACGCAGTATTTT. Translation: CASSQGGLAGVDTQYF.